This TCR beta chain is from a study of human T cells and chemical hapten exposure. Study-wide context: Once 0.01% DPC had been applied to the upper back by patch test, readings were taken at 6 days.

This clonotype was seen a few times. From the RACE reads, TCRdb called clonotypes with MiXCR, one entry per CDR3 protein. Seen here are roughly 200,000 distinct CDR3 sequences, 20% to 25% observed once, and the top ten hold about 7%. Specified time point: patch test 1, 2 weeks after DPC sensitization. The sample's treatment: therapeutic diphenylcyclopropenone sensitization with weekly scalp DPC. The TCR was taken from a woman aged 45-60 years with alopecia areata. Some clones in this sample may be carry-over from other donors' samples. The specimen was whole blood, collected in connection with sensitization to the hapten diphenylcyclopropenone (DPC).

CDR3 protein: CASSPIALGTGFYEQYF. For the CDR3, the DNA is TGTGCCAGCAGTCCGATTGCGTTGGGGACAGGGTTTTACGAGCAGTACTTC. This chain uses TRBV28 with TRBJ2-7, with 9 bases matching TRBD1. Germline CDR1 and CDR2: MDHEN and SYDVKM. The trim removed 5 bases at V and 4 bases at J, leaving 15 bases unmatched. The CDR3 spans 17 residues.